Listed here are 10 T cell receptor beta chains from one sample, sequenced in a study of identical twins. One entry per CDR3 protein results from TCRdb running MiXCR on the 5' RACE reads. The data show roughly 290,000 distinct CDR3 sequences, with more than 8% seen just once and about 7.1% held by the top ten. The sample was also reused in another study, on yellow fever vaccine responses in identical twins.

Sequencing was done on a sample of CD8+ T cells sorted from blood. Receptors were obtained from a woman aged 18-29 years in good health.

The genes are TRBV3-1 and TRBJ1-6; 10 bases fit TRBD1. CDR3 length: 16 residues. The V gene's germline CDR1 is LGHDT and CDR2 YNNKEL (reference sequence). The junction had 1 base not matched to a gene; V was cut back by 4 bases and J by 1 base. The CDR3 DNA reads TGTGCCAGCAGCCCGGGACAGGGGTCCTATAATTCACCCCTCCACTTT. Translation gives CASSPGQGSYNSPLHF.

This clonotype was picked up many times. The V gene is TRBV7-9, the J gene TRBJ2-7, with 7 bases identical to TRBD1. V lost 5 bases and J lost 5; bases outside the gene matches: 3. The germline CDR1 and CDR2 sequences are SEHNR and FQNEAQ (reference sequence). CDR3 length: 12 amino acids. This CDR3 is CASSADRDEQYF. Here the CDR3 DNA reads TGTGCCAGCAGCGCCGACAGGGACGAGCAGTACTTC.

The chain recombines TRBV28 with TRBJ2-7, with D hard to call. The CDR3 runs 13 residues. V was cut by 7 bases and J by 0 bases, with 10 bases left in between. Germline assignment: CDR1 MDHEN and CDR2 SYDVKM. The CDR3 loop is CASMNGNSYEQYF. The CDR3 DNA follows: TGTGCCAGCATGAACGGCAACTCCTACGAGCAGTACTTC.

This clonotype was detected ten times or more. V and J are TRBV29-1 and TRBJ2-5; D gene unclear. This CDR3 contains 15 residues. V lost 0 bases and J 0 bases, leaving 11 bases between the germline ends. CDR1 is SQVTM, CDR2 ANQGSEA, per germline. The CDR3 DNA reads as TGCAGCGTTGAAGATCCTATAGGGTACCAAGAGACCCAGTACTTC. This gives the protein CSVEDPIGYQETQYF.

This clonotype was picked up many times. The rearrangement uses TRBV7-9 and TRBJ1-2; 11 bases are shared with TRBD1. The CDR3 contains 15 residues. Germline CDR1 and CDR2: SEHNR and FQNEAQ (reference sequence). With V trimmed by 5 bases and J by 3 bases, 5 bases remained unmatched. This CDR3 reads CASSPGQGADYGYTF. The CDR3 nucleotides are TGTGCCAGCAGCCCCGGACAGGGGGCAGACTATGGCTACACCTTC.

A remark on this clonotype: This sequence may be a read error, since a much larger clone differs from it by one base. The chain combines TRBV6-1 with TRBJ2-7, with TRBD1 matching over 9 bases. CDR3 length equals 14 residues. Germline V gives CDR1 MNHNS, CDR2 SASEGT. In nucleotides, the CDR3 is TGTGCCAGCAGTATCCGGGACAGGGCCTACGAGCGGTACTTC. Residues: CASSIRDRAYERYF.

This chain connects TRBV27 to TRBJ2-7; D could derive from TRBD1 or TRBD2 (5 bases each). Germline loops: CDR1 MNHEY, CDR2 SMNVEV (reference sequence). The CDR3 has 17 residues. Deletions cut 5 bases from V and 6 bases from J, with 26 bases between. The CDR3 bases are TGTGCCAGCAGTGACTCCGGGACGAAGGGTTTAGGCGGCGAGCAGTACTTC. Protein product: CASSDSGTKGLGGEQYF.

The chain uses TRBV4-3 and TRBJ2-3; 7 bases line up with TRBD2. Germline V lookup: CDR1 LGHNA, CDR2 YSLEER. Unmatched junction bases numbered 7, after V lost 2 bases and J lost 2 bases. This CDR3 has 16 amino acids. For the CDR3, the DNA is TGCGCCAGCAGCCAAACGGTGGCGGGAGCCACAGATACGCAGTATTTT. It encodes CASSQTVAGATDTQYF.

This clonotype was observed at least ten times. The V call is TRBV9, the J call TRBJ2-1; 7 bases fit TRBD1. V was clipped by 3 bases and J by 3 bases; unmatched bases: 3. This CDR3 spans 14 amino acids. Germline V CDR1 and CDR2: SGDLS, YYNGEE. The CDR3: CASSGRTGYNEQFF. CDR3 bases: TGTGCCAGCAGCGGTCGGACAGGCTACAATGAGCAGTTCTTC.

This clonotype was counted ten times or more. This chain joins TRBV7-9 and TRBJ2-2, with unresolved D. With 6 bases removed from V and 2 bases from J, the gap between germline ends came to 7 bases. Germline CDR1 is SEHNR and CDR2 is FQNEAQ (reference sequence). CDR3 length: 13 residues. CDR3 bases: TGTGCCAGCAGATCAGAAAACACCGGGGAGCTGTTTTTT. Its protein is CASRSENTGELFF.